This T cell receptor (beta chain) was sequenced in a study of blood T cell repertoires in COVID-19 (dated by TCRdb to the early 2020s). Study-wide context: Samples covering the acute and convalescent phases of COVID-19 were provided by collaborators in the United States, Italy and Spain. The prospective study material was composed of cDNA or gDNA derived from T cells, B-cell-depleted T cells, or PBMCs. Deeply sampled blood TCRbeta repertoires from subjects exposed to, actively infected with, or recovered from COVID-19 were included in the dataset. A freely available public database, intended as a resource for researchers studying the immune response to SARS-CoV-2, is where the repertoires were released. The samples were drawn from two sources: the first 160 participants of the ongoing ImmuneRACE study, and approximately 1,300 subjects contributed by 6 global collaborators. The sample metadata nearly always contained a de-identified subject ID, COVID-19 status, age in years and sex. Where HLA class I and class II types were available, the types were taken from metadata supplied by the sample provider, not from assay-based typing. What the research found in general, with its limitations: How much clinical and demographic metadata was included differed by source and by participant, and the metadata was provided uncurated.

The immunoSEQ Assay, a bias-controlled multiplex PCR, was used to amplify TCRbeta CDR3 regions from genomic DNA. The original methods were these. The number of nucleated cells in each sample was estimated by amplification of reference gene primers within the assay. To quantify the absolute abundance of each unique TCRbeta CDR3 rearrangement, sequence reads were collapsed and filtered. For each sample, productive Simpson clonality was calculated as the square root of Simpson's diversity index across productive rearrangements. As stored in TCRdb, this immuneACCESS dataset retains in-frame rearrangements with V and J assigned. A fraction of the clones does not appear; measured against another copy, unresolved V genes explain less than half of the discrepancy, and the remainder lacks a known reason. The V and J calls and clone size are taken from that table; D and trimming were inferred from the DNA. Within this sample are roughly 150,000 clones, with more than 80% of them counted one time only. The top ten constitute 15% of the sample.

Points on this clone: This receptor's antigen is unknown. The record has no base qualities; no much larger clone is one base away.

Whole blood was collected in K2EDTA tubes by collaborating institutions according to the institutions' own protocols. For TCRbeta analysis, collaborator samples were shipped as frozen whole blood, as isolated PBMCs, or as DNA extracted from either sample type. The sequenced material came from peripheral blood. The source of this sequence is a woman aged 40 to 49 with acute or convalescent COVID-19.

The bases are TGTGCCAGCAGCTCACTACGGGGGTCTGAAGCTTTCTTT. Its coded protein is CASSSLRGSEAFF. The chain is assembled from TRBV5-6 and TRBJ1-1; TRBD1 might be the D gene, on 5 matching bases. Counted from cysteine to phenylalanine, this CDR3 has 13 amino acids. CDR3 DNA is the only sequence kept; it has 39 bases, read in frame from the first base. The germline V gene specifies SGHDT as CDR1 and YYEEEE as CDR2. V is shortened by 3 bases, J by 6 bases, and the region joining them spans 12 bases.